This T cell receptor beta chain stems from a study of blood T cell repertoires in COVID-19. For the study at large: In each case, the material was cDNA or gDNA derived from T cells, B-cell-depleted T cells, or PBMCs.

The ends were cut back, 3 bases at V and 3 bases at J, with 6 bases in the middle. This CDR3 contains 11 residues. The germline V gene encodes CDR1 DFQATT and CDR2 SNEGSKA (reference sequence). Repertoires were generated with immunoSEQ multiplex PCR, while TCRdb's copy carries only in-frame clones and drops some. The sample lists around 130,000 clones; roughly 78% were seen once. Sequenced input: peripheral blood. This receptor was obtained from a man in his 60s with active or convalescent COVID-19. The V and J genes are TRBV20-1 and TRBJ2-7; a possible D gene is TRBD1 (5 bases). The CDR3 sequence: CSASRDYEQYF. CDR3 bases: TGCAGTGCTAGCAGGGACTACGAGCAGTACTTC.